These T cell receptor beta chains were read from a single sample in a study of blood T cell repertoires in COVID-19. The method was immunoSEQ multiplex PCR; TCRdb's version includes in-frame clones alone and lacks a portion of them. The sample has tens of thousands of clones, 86% seen once. The specimen was peripheral blood. The receptors shown here come from a man between 60 and 75 years old with active or convalescent COVID-19. The CDR3 runs from the conserved cysteine through the conserved F or W. A D gene is named only where the DNA matches it firmly. Clone size, where shown, is once, few, many, or a class for clones that have expanded.

CDR3 protein,CDR3 DNA,J gene,D gene,clone size,V gene
CASSLKGGRGETQYF,TGCGCCAGCAGCTTGAAAGGTGGCCGGGGGGAGACCCAGTACTTC,TRBJ2-5,-,-,TRBV5-1
CASSQGLGPTNYGYTF,TGTGCCAGCAGCCAGGGCCTGGGGCCAACTAACTATGGCTACACCTTC,TRBJ1-2,-,-,TRBV3-1/TRBV3-2
CASSVASTVAPSYNEQFF,TGTGCCAGCAGCGTAGCTTCGACAGTAGCTCCCTCCTACAATGAGCAGTTCTTC,TRBJ2-1,-,-,TRBV9
CASSTGGALHGYTF,TGTGCCAGCAGTACAGGGGGCGCGTTACATGGCTACACCTTC,TRBJ1-2,TRBD1,few,TRBV6-5
CASSLAVTRARHTQYF,TGCGCCAGCAGCTTGGCCGTTACTAGGGCACGACATACGCAGTATTTT,TRBJ2-3,-,-,TRBV5-1
CASSLSGQYNEQFF,TGTGCCAGCAGCTTGTCGGGACAATACAATGAGCAGTTCTTC,TRBJ2-1,-,-,TRBV5-5
CASSLARDRGYGYTF,TGTGCCAGCAGCTTGGCCCGGGACAGGGGGTACGGCTACACCTTC,TRBJ1-2,TRBD1,-,TRBV5-4
CATAGTGGDYSNQPQHF,TGTGCCACCGCAGGGACAGGGGGGGACTATAGCAATCAGCCCCAGCATTTT,TRBJ1-5,TRBD1,-,TRBV24-1
CASSEGLSGNTIYF,TGTGCCAGCAGCGAGGGACTGAGTGGAAACACCATATATTTT,TRBJ1-3,-,-,TRBV11-2
CASSLHLQERNTIYF,TGTGCCAGCAGTTTACATCTCCAAGAGAGAAACACCATATATTTT,TRBJ1-3,-,-,TRBV28
CASSQDWEQNPFF,TGCGCCAGCAGCCAAGATTGGGAGCAAAACCCGTTCTTC,TRBJ2-1,-,once,TRBV4-1
CSAGTSTTSTDTQYF,TGCAGCGCCGGGACTAGCACAACTAGCACAGATACGCAGTATTTT,TRBJ2-3,TRBD2,-,TRBV29-1
CASSPNRERQPQHF,TGTGCCAGCAGCCCCAACAGGGAACGTCAGCCCCAGCATTTT,TRBJ1-5,-,-,TRBV6-2/TRBV6-3
CASSLARQEAAFF,TGTGCCAGCAGTTTAGCGAGACAGGAGGCAGCTTTCTTT,TRBJ1-1,-,-,TRBV28
CASSRQDQGGQYF,TGTGCCAGCTCCCGACAGGACCAAGGTGGGCAGTATTTT,TRBJ2-3,-,few,TRBV18
CSASGTSGGVFDTQYF,TGCAGTGCTAGTGGGACTAGCGGGGGGGTATTTGATACGCAGTATTTT,TRBJ2-3,TRBD2,-,TRBV20-1
CASSFPEGGSSYNEQFF,TGTGCCAGCAGTTTTCCAGAGGGCGGCAGCTCCTACAATGAGCAGTTCTTC,TRBJ2-1,-,once,TRBV27
CASSSQRGAYYNEQFF,TGTGCCAGTAGTTCCCAGCGGGGGGCCTACTACAATGAGCAGTTCTTC,TRBJ2-1,TRBD2,-,TRBV19
CASSLKLTGELFF,TGTGCCAGCAGCTTAAAACTCACCGGGGAGCTGTTTTTT,TRBJ2-2,-,-,TRBV7-3
CASSLSGEETQYF,TGTGCCAGCAGCTTATCAGGGGAAGAGACCCAGTACTTC,TRBJ2-5,-,-,TRBV7-9
CASSWDTGNEQFF,TGTGCCAGCAGCTGGGACACGGGGAATGAGCAGTTCTTC,TRBJ2-1,-,-,TRBV5-5
CASMKGGTEAFF,TGTGCCAGTATGAAGGGAGGTACTGAAGCTTTCTTT,TRBJ1-1,-,-,TRBV19
CASSLPGGSGANVLTF,TGTGCCAGCAGTTTGCCGGGGGGCTCTGGGGCCAACGTCCTGACTTTC,TRBJ2-6,TRBD2,-,TRBV27
CASSYAEEQYF,TGTGCCAGCAGTTACGCCGAGGAGCAGTACTTC,TRBJ2-7,-,-,TRBV6-5
CASSIAGADTQYF,TGTGCCAGTAGTATAGCCGGGGCAGATACGCAGTATTTT,TRBJ2-3,-,-,TRBV19
CASSSRNRDSTDTQYF,TGTGCCAGCAGTTCCCGCAACAGGGACAGCACAGATACGCAGTATTTT,TRBJ2-3,-,-,TRBV28
CASSDESVFF,TGTGCCAGCAGTGACGAGTCCGTGTTTTTT,TRBJ1-4,-,-,TRBV2
CASSFSAGEYNEQFF,TGTGCCAGCAGCTTTTCAGCGGGGGAATACAATGAGCAGTTCTTC,TRBJ2-1,TRBD2,-,TRBV7-3
CASGQRGVLSQETQYF,TGTGCCAGCGGCCAACGGGGGGTCCTTTCTCAAGAGACCCAGTACTTC,TRBJ2-5,TRBD2,-,TRBV11-1
CASSYRSDASGANVLTF,TGTGCCAGCAGTTACAGGTCCGACGCCTCTGGGGCCAACGTCCTGACTTTC,TRBJ2-6,-,-,TRBV5-5
CASSPQAGPYSNQPQHF,TGTGCCAGCTCACCTCAAGCGGGACCTTATAGCAATCAGCCCCAGCATTTT,TRBJ1-5,-,-,TRBV18
CASSYAGTGTQYF,TGTGCCAGCAGTTACGCCGGTACGGGTACGCAGTATTTT,TRBJ2-3,-,-,TRBV6-2/TRBV6-3
CASSAGQIYEQYF,TGTGCCAGCAGCGCCGGACAAATCTACGAGCAGTACTTC,TRBJ2-7,-,-,TRBV11-2
CASSGQGPYNEQFF,TGTGCCAGTAGTGGACAGGGGCCTTACAATGAGCAGTTCTTC,TRBJ2-1,TRBD1,-,TRBV19
CASSETGGLTSGANVLTF,TGTGCCAGCAGCGAGACAGGGGGCCTTACCTCTGGGGCCAACGTCCTGACTTTC,TRBJ2-6,TRBD1,-,TRBV9
CASSKTGISSYNSPLHF,TGTGCCAGCAGCAAGACAGGGATTAGCTCCTATAATTCACCCCTCCACTTT,TRBJ1-6,TRBD1,-,TRBV7-6
CASTRGQGTGYTF,TGTGCCAGCACTCGTGGACAGGGAACGGGCTACACCTTC,TRBJ1-2,TRBD1,-,TRBV6-5
CASSYSTGQNTEAFF,TGTGCCAGCAGTTACTCGACTGGTCAGAACACTGAAGCTTTCTTT,TRBJ1-1,-,-,TRBV6-5
CASSQETGADTQYF,TGTGCCAGCAGCCAAGAGACAGGGGCAGATACGCAGTATTTT,TRBJ2-3,TRBD1,-,TRBV7-3
CASSLTIRDTGELFF,TGTGCCAGCAGTTTGACTATTCGAGACACCGGGGAGCTGTTTTTT,TRBJ2-2,-,-,TRBV27
CASSVRAGREPEAFF,TGTGCCAGTAGTGTCAGGGCCGGGAGGGAACCTGAAGCTTTCTTT,TRBJ1-1,-,-,TRBV19
CASSPDRGDTEAFF,TGTGCCAGCAGTCCAGACAGGGGGGACACTGAAGCTTTCTTT,TRBJ1-1,TRBD1,-,TRBV28
CASSTGLVGETQYF,TGTGCCAGCAGCACCGGACTAGTGGGTGAGACCCAGTACTTC,TRBJ2-5,TRBD2,-,TRBV7-2
CAISERDSPLHF,TGTGCCATCAGTGAGCGGGATTCACCCCTCCACTTT,TRBJ1-6,-,-,TRBV10-3
CASSIVISRGEQFF,TGTGCCAGCAGTATAGTCATTAGCCGAGGTGAGCAGTTCTTC,TRBJ2-1,-,-,TRBV2
CASSFRGSVEKLFF,TGTGCCAGCAGCTTCCGAGGCTCCGTCGAAAAACTGTTTTTT,TRBJ1-4,-,once,TRBV7-9
CASTAGGAHGDQPQHF,TGTGCCAGCACTGCTGGGGGGGCCCATGGAGATCAGCCCCAGCATTTT,TRBJ1-5,-,-,TRBV2
CASSRIKGVGNTIYF,TGTGCCAGCAGCCGTATCAAGGGAGTTGGAAACACCATATATTTT,TRBJ1-3,-,once,TRBV16
CASSLFGTGINEQYF,TGTGCCAGCAGTTTATTCGGGACAGGGATAAACGAGCAGTACTTC,TRBJ2-7,TRBD1,-,TRBV27
CAWSVRGTEAFF,TGTGCCTGGAGTGTACGGGGGACTGAAGCTTTCTTT,TRBJ1-1,-,-,TRBV30
CASSQDLQAGNTYEQYF,TGCGCCAGCAGCCAAGATCTCCAGGCAGGGAACACCTACGAGCAGTACTTC,TRBJ2-7,-,few,TRBV4-1
CASSTPGQIFYGYTF,TGTGCCAGCAGTACCCCGGGACAGATCTTCTATGGCTACACCTTC,TRBJ1-2,TRBD1,-,TRBV6-5
CASSTNGQGAGNEQFF,TGTGCCAGCAGCACGAATGGACAGGGGGCGGGAAATGAGCAGTTCTTC,TRBJ2-1,TRBD1,-,TRBV7-2
CASWGRTGAITDTQYF,TGTGCCAGCTGGGGACGGACGGGAGCCATCACAGATACGCAGTATTTT,TRBJ2-3,-,once,TRBV2
CASSIGQYNEQFF,TGTGCCAGTAGTATAGGACAGTACAATGAGCAGTTCTTC,TRBJ2-1,-,-,TRBV19